This record concerns one T cell receptor beta chain sequence. Its antigen is currently not known. One base away there is no much larger clone; base qualities are not given. Taken from cysteine to phenylalanine, the CDR3 has 14 residues. The CDR3 DNA has 42 bases and is translated from base 1. Between the V and J ends, shortened by 4 bases and 5 bases respectively, the junction contains 14 bases. CDR1 is given as LNHDA and CDR2 as SQIVND, both from the germline V gene (reference sequence). A MiSeq instrument was used for deep resolution sequencing, which targeted depths ranging from 1 in 1 million up to 1 in 200,000 T cells, with coverage averaging 10x for each clonotype. The immunoSEQ hsTCRB Kit was used to generate the TCR beta libraries. As for the original processing: The data were analyzed with ImmunoSEQ Analyzer and ImmunoSEQ Data Assistant, and V, D and J gene assignments followed IMGT definitions. Clonality, with values ranging from 0 to 1, was calculated as one minus the normalized Shannon entropy of productive rearrangement frequencies. Only overrepresented clonotypes making up at least 0.05% of each patient's repertoire were included in the public clonotype analysis. Repertoires from some 14 age-matched healthy donors in immuneACCESS were used as clonality controls. TCRdb's version of the immuneACCESS table is confined to in-frame rearrangements and falls short of the full clone set. An unresolved V gene accounts for under half of the shortfall where checked; the remainder is of unknown origin. That table is the source of V, J and clone size, and D and trimming were worked out from the DNA. This sample is represented by approximately 42,000 clones; approximately 70% of them were singletons. The ten largest clones capture roughly 13% of the sample.

This sample is part of a study of cytotoxic CD8 clonotypes in ibrutinib-treated CLL (dated by TCRdb to the early 2020s). Regarding the research as a whole: The cohort was composed of 11 relapsed/refractory and about 15 treatment-naive patients; IGHV unmutated status was identified in 17 to 18 patients. Responses were partial in 25 or so patients and complete in 2; after median about 68 months follow-up, about 15 stayed in remission and roughly twelve progressed. Samples at response were collected after a median of roughly 13 months of treatment, with a range of roughly 6 to 36 months. On average, each sample had roughly 250,000 productive templates and 100,000 or so productive rearrangements. Of the 70 to 90 people in the trial, approximately 24 had longitudinal samples available. Cryopreserved peripheral blood mononuclear cells were obtained prior to treatment, at the time of response, and at either disease progression or sustained remission. Every remission and progressive disease sample was obtained while ibrutinib was still being received by the patients. What the authors observed across the whole study: Public clonotypes were rare and either shrank or stayed stable during treatment, and the rise in clonality at ibrutinib response reflected expansion of private clonotypes. Sampling times were not matched between patients in sustained remission and patients whose disease was progressing, and lymph node repertoires were not examined. Baseline clonality was found to be higher than that of age-matched healthy donors and was strongly correlated with circulating CD8+ T-cell counts. Clonality rose at ibrutinib response, remained stable during sustained remission, and dropped back toward baseline at progression.

Per the publication, the time point label means: approximately eleven months on ibrutinib. For TCR beta library preparation, approximately 2 micrograms of genomic DNA was extracted from cryopreserved PBMCs. High-throughput TCR beta sequencing was performed on longitudinal blood samples from CLL patients receiving ibrutinib monotherapy. The patients were enrolled in a single-center, open-label phase 2 trial of ibrutinib monotherapy. The sample here was PBMCs, taken after 12 months of ibrutinib treatment. The chain is assembled from TRBV19 and TRBJ2-5; confidence is insufficient to name the D gene. The receptor comes from a human donor with chronic lymphocytic leukemia. The DNA sequence is TGTGCCAGTAGTACCCAATCCGTTCTGGAGACCCAGTACTTC. It specifies CASSTQSVLETQYF.